This T cell receptor beta chain derives from a study of blood T cell repertoires in COVID-19 (TCRdb year 2020). About the full investigation: Samples from collaborators originated in the United States, Italy and Spain and spanned both the acute and convalescent phases of COVID-19. The repertoires were made available in a free public database intended to serve as a resource for research on the immune response to SARS-CoV-2. Deeply sampled blood TCRbeta repertoires from subjects exposed to, actively infected with, or recovered from COVID-19 were included in the dataset. The samples were drawn from the first 160 participants of the ongoing ImmuneRACE study and from some 1,300 subjects provided by 6 global collaborators. The material from the prospective study consisted of cDNA or gDNA derived from T cells, B-cell-depleted T cells, or PBMCs. Where available, HLA class I and class II types were taken from metadata supplied by the sample provider and were not determined by assay-based typing. Nearly every sample came with metadata listing a de-identified subject ID, COVID-19 status, age in years and sex. Overall study results and their limits: The quantity of clinical and demographic metadata differed by source and by participant and was supplied without curation.

The immunoSEQ Assay, a bias-controlled multiplex PCR, was used to amplify TCRbeta CDR3 regions from genomic DNA. As for how the authors treated the data: The number of nucleated cells in each sample was estimated from the amplification of reference gene primers within the assay. To quantify the absolute abundance of each unique TCRbeta CDR3 rearrangement, sequence reads were collapsed and filtered. For each sample, productive Simpson clonality was calculated as the square root of Simpson's diversity index over productive rearrangements. As stored in TCRdb, this immuneACCESS dataset retains in-frame rearrangements with V and J assigned. A fraction of the clones does not appear; measured against another copy, unresolved V genes explain less than half of the discrepancy, and the remainder lacks a known reason. V, J and clone size are taken as reported in that table, and D and trimming were inferred from the DNA itself. This sample has fewer than 400,000 clones in its table, and around 92% of those were observed once. The ten biggest clones cover about 1.8% of the sample.

Participants in the prospective study were aged roughly 18 to 90 years, lived in 20 to 30 United States geographic areas, and enrolled through a virtual design. Cohort assignment in the prospective study relied on participant-reported clinical history from a screening survey and a study questionnaire. Recovered participants in ImmuneRACE Cohort 3 were defined by two consecutive negative NP/OP PCR tests, clearance by a healthcare professional, or resolution of symptoms. In the prospective study, mobile phlebotomists collected whole blood, serum and a nasopharyngeal or oropharyngeal swab from each participant. Over a 2-month period, participants in the prospective study had the option of providing additional blood draws and questionnaires. Before DNA extraction, prospective study blood samples were shipped either frozen or at room temperature. As regards this clone: Its antigen remains unidentified. Within one base of it there is no much larger clone, and no base qualities were kept.

Spanning cysteine to phenylalanine, the CDR3 consists of 17 amino acids. Only the CDR3 DNA stays, 51 bases, in frame from base 1. Reading the germline V gene gives CDR1 SGDLS and CDR2 YYNGEE. V drops 4 bases and J drops 0 bases, leaving 19 bases in between. The sequencing sample was made of PBMCs or T cells enriched from blood (not recorded which). This TCR was sampled from a woman in her 30s who had recovered from COVID-19. The chain is assembled from TRBV9 and TRBJ1-1; no confident D gene assignment can be made. The DNA is as follows: TGTGCCAGCAGCCCTCAAGAGGGCAACGGAATGAACACTGAAGCTTTCTTT. Its protein is CASSPQEGNGMNTEAFF.